The 10 T cell receptor beta chains presented below share a single source sample, sequenced in a study of CD8+ T cells in alopecia areata. Documented treatment: oral pan-JAK inhibitor, 5-10 mg twice daily. Reverse transcribed after extraction, RNA yielded cDNA as the sequencing template. Assay: immunoSEQ multiplex PCR; the TCRdb copy retains only in-frame clones and omits some. This repertoire shows some 200,000 clones, roughly three fifths found once; its top ten account for about 3.5%. Sequenced here: CD4+ T cells sorted from blood, sampled at week 4, from a patient treated with tofacitinib. These receptors came from a human donor with alopecia areata.

V is TRBV28 and J is TRBJ2-7; possible D gene TRBD1, 6 bases. The CDR3 runs 11 residues. Trimming took off 8 bases at V and 12 bases at J, with 17 bases between the two ends. CDR1 and CDR2 from the germline V gene are MDHEN and SYDVKM. CDR3 protein: CASLYRDILYF. The CDR3 region has the DNA TGTGCCAGCCTTTACCGGGACATCTTGTACTTC.

The genes are TRBV6-5 and TRBJ1-3, with D perhaps TRBD1 (6 bases). The CDR3 is made up of 14 amino acids. The V end lost 5 bases, the J end lost 4 bases, and 12 bases lay between the germline ends. The germline CDR1 and CDR2 sequences are MNHEY and SVGAGI. The DNA of the CDR3 is TGTGCCAGCAGTGACCGGGGGCGCGGAAACACCATATATTTT. Its protein is CASSDRGRGNTIYF.

This clone was seen just once. The J gene is TRBJ2-7, the V gene TRBV2; 9 bases align to TRBD1. Germline V gene lookup returns CDR1 SNHLY and CDR2 FYNNEI. The CDR3 length is 13 residues. Trimming cost V 11 bases and J 3 bases; bases outside gene matches: 8. CDR3: CAVGQGLGYEQYF. CDR3 sequence (DNA): TGTGCCGTTGGACAGGGGTTGGGCTACGAGCAGTACTTC.

The chain couples TRBV6-1 to TRBJ2-7; 7 bases are a match to TRBD1. V was pared by 4 bases and J by 7 bases, with 7 bases of the junction left unmatched. The CDR3 runs to 13 residues. Germline V gene sequence: CDR1 MNHNS, CDR2 SASEGT. DNA of the CDR3: TGTGCCAGCAGTGTCTACAGGGGCGGAGAGCAGTACTTC. This codes for CASSVYRGGEQYF.

With regard to this clone: Different DNA sequences within this sample yield the same CDR3. V and J are TRBV30 and TRBJ1-1; D gene ambiguous. Germline V gene data show CDR1 as GTSNPN and CDR2 as SVGIG (reference sequence). The ends were cut back, 0 bases at V and 5 bases at J, with 4 bases in the middle. The CDR3 spans 11 residues. The CDR3 reads CAWSVETEAFF. The CDR3 DNA reads as TGTGCCTGGAGTGTAGAGACTGAAGCTTTCTTT.

The J gene is TRBJ1-6, the V gene TRBV27; D gene ambiguous. The germline V gene has CDR1 MNHEY and CDR2 SMNVEV (reference sequence). V lost 6 bases and J lost 4, with 4 bases in between. The CDR3 length is 12 residues. CDR3 coding DNA: TGTGCCAGCAGGGGATATAATTCACCCCTCCACTTT. Protein sequence: CASRGYNSPLHF.

The chain combines TRBV18 with TRBJ2-7; tentatively, D is TRBD1 or TRBD2 (6 bases each). Germline loops: CDR1 KGHSH, CDR2 LQKENI. V lost 2 bases and J lost 3, with 17 bases in between. The CDR3 has 16 amino acids. CDR3 DNA sequence: TGTGCCAGCTCACCAACGGGGGCCAGGTCTCTCTACGAGCAGTACTTC. Translated, it gives CASSPTGARSLYEQYF.

The chain carries TRBV19 and TRBJ2-2; D perhaps matches TRBD1 (6 bases). The CDR3 contains 14 residues. Trimming took off 2 bases at V and 5 bases at J, with 9 bases between the two ends. Germline V gene sequence: CDR1 LNHDA, CDR2 SQIVND (reference sequence). The CDR3, as DNA: TGTGCCAGTAGTATAACCCAGGGGACCGGGGAGCTGTTTTTT. Amino acids: CASSITQGTGELFF.

This clone has just a few counts. The chain carries TRBV18 and TRBJ1-1; TRBD1 matches at 7 bases. The CDR3 has 14 amino acids. CDR1 KGHSH and CDR2 LQKENI come from the germline V gene. J was trimmed by 4 bases and V by 6 bases; bases with no gene match: 8. For the CDR3, the DNA is TGTGCCAGCTCCCAGCTCGGGACAGCCACTGAAGCTTTCTTT. Its translation is CASSQLGTATEAFF.

This chain uses TRBV4-2 with TRBJ1-1; maybe TRBD1 (6 bases). V was pared by 5 bases and J by 1 base, with 11 bases between. The CDR3 has 14 amino acids. Germline CDR1 reads LGHNA; CDR2 reads YNFKEQ. Here the CDR3 reads CASSLTQGNTEAFF. In nucleotides, the CDR3 is TGTGCCAGCAGCTTGACACAGGGGAACACTGAAGCTTTCTTT.